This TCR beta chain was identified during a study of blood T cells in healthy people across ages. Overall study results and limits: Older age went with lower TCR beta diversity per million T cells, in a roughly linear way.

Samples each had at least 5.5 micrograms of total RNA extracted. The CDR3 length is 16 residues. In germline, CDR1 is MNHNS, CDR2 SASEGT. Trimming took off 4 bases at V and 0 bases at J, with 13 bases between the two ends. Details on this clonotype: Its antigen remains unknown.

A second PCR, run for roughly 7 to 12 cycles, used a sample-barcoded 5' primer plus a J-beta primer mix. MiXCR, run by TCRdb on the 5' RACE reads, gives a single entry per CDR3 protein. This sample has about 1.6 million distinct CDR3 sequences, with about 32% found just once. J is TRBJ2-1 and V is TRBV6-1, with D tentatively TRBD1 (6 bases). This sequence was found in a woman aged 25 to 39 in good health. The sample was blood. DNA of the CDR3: TGTGCCAGCAGTGGTAGACAGGCCAACTCCTACAATGAGCAGTTCTTC. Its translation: CASSGRQANSYNEQFF.